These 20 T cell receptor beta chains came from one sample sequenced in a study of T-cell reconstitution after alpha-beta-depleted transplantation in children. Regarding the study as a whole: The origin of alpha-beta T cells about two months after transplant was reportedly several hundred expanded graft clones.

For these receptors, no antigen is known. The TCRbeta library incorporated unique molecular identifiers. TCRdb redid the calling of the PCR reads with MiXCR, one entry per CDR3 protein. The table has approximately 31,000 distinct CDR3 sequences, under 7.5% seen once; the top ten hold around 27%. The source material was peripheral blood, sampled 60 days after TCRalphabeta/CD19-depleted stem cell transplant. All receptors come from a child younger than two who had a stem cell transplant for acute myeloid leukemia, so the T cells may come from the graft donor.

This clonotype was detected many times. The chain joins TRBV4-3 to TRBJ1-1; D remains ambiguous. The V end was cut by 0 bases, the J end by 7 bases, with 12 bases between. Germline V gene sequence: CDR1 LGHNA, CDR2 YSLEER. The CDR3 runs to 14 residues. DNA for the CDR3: TGCGCCAGCAGCCAAGACCCCTTGCGAAGTGAAGCTTTCTTT. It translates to CASSQDPLRSEAFF.

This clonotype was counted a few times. The CDR3 bases are TGCGCCAGCAGCCGCCCGGGGTCCTACGAGCAGTACTTC. Protein product: CASSRPGSYEQYF. V gene TRBV4-1 combines with J gene TRBJ2-7; D is possibly TRBD2 (5 bases). Germline CDR1 and CDR2: MGHRA and YSYEKL. V was cut by 4 bases and J by 1 base, with 8 bases left in between. This CDR3 has 13 residues.

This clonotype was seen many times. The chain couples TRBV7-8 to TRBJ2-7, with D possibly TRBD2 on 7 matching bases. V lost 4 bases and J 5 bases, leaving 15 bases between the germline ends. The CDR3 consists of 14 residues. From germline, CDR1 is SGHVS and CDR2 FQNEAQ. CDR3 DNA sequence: TGTGCCAGCAGCTCACCCGGAGGGGGGGACGAGCAGTACTTC. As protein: CASSSPGGGDEQYF. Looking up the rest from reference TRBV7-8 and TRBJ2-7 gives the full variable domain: GAGVSQSPRYKVAKRGQDVALRCDPISGHVSLFWYQQALGQGPEFLTYFQNEAQLDKSGLPSDRFFAERPEGSVSTLKIQRTQQEDSAVYLCASSSPGGGDEQYFGPGTRLTVT.

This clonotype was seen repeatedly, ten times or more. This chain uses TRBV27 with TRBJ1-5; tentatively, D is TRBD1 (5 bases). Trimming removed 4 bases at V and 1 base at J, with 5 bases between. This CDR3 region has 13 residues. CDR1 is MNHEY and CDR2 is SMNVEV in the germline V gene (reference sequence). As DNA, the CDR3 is TGTGCCAGCAGTTGGGACAGCAATCAGCCCCAGCATTTT. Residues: CASSWDSNQPQHF.

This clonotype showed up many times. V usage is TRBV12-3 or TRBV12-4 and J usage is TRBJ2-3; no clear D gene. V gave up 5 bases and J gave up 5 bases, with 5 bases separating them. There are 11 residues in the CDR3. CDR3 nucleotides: TGTGCCAGCAGTCCTCTAGATACGCAGTATTTT. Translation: CASSPLDTQYF.

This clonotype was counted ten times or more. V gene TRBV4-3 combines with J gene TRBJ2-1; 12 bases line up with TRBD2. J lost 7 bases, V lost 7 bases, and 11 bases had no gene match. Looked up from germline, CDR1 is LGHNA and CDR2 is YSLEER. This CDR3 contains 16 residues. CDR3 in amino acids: CASKKGASGGANEQFF. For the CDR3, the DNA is TGCGCCAGCAAAAAGGGGGCTAGCGGGGGGGCAAATGAGCAGTTCTTC.

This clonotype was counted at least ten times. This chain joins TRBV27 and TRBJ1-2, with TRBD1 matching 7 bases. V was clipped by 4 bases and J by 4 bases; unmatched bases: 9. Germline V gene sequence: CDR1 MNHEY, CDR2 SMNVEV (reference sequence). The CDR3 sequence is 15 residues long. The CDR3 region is CASSSGQDPIYGYTF. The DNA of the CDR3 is TGTGCCAGCAGTTCCGGACAGGATCCCATCTATGGCTACACCTTC.

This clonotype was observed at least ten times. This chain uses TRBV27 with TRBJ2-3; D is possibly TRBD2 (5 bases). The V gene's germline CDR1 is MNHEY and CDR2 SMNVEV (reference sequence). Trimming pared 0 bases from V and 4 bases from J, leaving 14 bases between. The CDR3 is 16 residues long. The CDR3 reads CASSLSAELRADTQYF. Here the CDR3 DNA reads TGTGCCAGCAGTTTATCGGCGGAACTGAGGGCAGATACGCAGTATTTT.

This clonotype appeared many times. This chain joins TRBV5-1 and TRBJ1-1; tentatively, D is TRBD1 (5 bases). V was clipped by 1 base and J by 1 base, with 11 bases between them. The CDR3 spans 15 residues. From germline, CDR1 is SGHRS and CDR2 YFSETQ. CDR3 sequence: CASSLKRGWNTEAFF. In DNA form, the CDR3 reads TGCGCCAGCAGCTTGAAGAGGGGATGGAACACTGAAGCTTTCTTT.

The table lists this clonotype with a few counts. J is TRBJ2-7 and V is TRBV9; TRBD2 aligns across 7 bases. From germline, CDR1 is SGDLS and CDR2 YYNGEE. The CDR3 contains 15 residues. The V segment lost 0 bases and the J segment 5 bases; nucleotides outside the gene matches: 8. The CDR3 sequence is CASSVGGRLQDEQYF. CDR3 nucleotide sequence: TGTGCCAGCAGCGTAGGCGGGAGACTTCAGGACGAGCAGTACTTC.

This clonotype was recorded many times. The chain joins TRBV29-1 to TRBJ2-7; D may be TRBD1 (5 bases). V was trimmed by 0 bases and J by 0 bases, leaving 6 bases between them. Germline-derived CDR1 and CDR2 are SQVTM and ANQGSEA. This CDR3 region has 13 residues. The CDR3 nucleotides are TGCAGCGTTGAAGAAGGGGCCTCCTACGAGCAGTACTTC. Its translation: CSVEEGASYEQYF.

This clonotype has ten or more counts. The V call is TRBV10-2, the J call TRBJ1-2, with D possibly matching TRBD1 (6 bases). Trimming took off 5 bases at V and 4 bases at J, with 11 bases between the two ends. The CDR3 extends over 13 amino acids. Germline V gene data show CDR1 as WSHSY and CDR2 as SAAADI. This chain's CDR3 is CASSIDRFYGYTF. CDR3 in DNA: TGCGCCAGCAGTATAGACAGGTTCTATGGCTACACCTTC.

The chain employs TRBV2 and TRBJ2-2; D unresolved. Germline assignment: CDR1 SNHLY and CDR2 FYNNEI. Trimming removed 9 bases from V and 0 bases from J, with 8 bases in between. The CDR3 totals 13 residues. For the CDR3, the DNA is TGTGCCAGATCGGACGCGAACACCGGGGAGCTGTTTTTT. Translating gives CARSDANTGELFF.

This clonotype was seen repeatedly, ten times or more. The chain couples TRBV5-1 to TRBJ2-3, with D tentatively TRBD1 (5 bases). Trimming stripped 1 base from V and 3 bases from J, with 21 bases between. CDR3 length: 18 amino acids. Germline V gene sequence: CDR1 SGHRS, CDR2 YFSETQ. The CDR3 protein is CASSLIPAGPAWTDTQYF. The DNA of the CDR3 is TGCGCCAGCAGCTTGATCCCTGCAGGGCCGGCTTGGACAGATACGCAGTATTTT.

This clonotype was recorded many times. The CDR3, as DNA: TGCGCCAGCAGCCAGGGACTCTATACTGAAGCTTTCTTT. It yields the protein CASSQGLYTEAFF. V gene TRBV4-3 combines with J gene TRBJ1-1, with D possibly being TRBD1 (5 bases). V was shortened by 3 bases and J by 5 bases, with 10 bases between the two germline ends. Germline CDR1 and CDR2: LGHNA and YSLEER. This CDR3 has 13 residues.

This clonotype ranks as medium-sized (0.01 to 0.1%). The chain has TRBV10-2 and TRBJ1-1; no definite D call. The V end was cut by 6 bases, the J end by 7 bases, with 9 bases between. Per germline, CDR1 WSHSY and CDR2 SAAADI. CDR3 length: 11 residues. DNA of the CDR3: TGCGCCAGCAGCCCGGGCCTTGAAGCTTTCTTT. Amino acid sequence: CASSPGLEAFF.

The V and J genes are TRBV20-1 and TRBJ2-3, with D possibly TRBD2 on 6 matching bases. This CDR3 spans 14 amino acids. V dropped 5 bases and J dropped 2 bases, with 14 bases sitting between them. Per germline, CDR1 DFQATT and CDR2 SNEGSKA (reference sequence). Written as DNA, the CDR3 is TGCAGTGCTCGTCCCGGGACTGTCACAGATACGCAGTATTTT. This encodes CSARPGTVTDTQYF.

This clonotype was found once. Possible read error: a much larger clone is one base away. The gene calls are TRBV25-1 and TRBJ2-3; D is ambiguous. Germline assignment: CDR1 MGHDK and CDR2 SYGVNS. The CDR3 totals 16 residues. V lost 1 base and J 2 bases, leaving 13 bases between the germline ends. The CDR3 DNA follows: TGTGCCAGCAGTGAATCGGAAGGGTTATACACAGATACGCAGTATTTT. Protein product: CASSESEGLYTDTQYF.

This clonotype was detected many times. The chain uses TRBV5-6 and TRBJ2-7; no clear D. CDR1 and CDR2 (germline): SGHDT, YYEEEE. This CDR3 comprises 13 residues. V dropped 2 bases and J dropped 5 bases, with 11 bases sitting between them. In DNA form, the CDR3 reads TGTGCCAGCAGCTTAGGCCCTAACGACGAGCAGTACTTC. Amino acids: CASSLGPNDEQYF.

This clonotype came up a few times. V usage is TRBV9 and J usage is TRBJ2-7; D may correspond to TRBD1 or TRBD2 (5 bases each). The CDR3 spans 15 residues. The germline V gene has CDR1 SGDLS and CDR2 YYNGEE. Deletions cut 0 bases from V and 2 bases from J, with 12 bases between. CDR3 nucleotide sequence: TGTGCCAGCAGCGTAGGGGACCATCTTACCTACGAGCAGTACTTC. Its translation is CASSVGDHLTYEQYF.